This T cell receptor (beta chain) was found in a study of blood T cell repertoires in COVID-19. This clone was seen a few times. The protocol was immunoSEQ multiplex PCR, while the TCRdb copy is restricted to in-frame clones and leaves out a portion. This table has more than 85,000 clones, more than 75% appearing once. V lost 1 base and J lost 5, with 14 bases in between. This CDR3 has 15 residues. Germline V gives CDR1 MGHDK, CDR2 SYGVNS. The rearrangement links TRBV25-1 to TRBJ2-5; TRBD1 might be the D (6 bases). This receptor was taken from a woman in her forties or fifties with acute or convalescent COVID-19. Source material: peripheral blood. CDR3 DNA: TGTGCCAGCAGTGAATCGGGCAGGGGATTCGAGACCCAGTACTTC. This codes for CASSESGRGFETQYF.